Listed here are 6 T cell receptor beta chains from one sample, sequenced in a study of graft-versus-host responses after intestinal transplantation. Sequenced by immunoSEQ multiplex PCR; TCRdb stores in-frame clones only, minus some. The data show nearly 45,000 clones, around 90% seen once. The material was PBMCs, obtained 524 days after transplant. Receptor source: a human patient who received an intestinal transplant, so some T cells may come from the graft donor.

This chain joins TRBV5-4 and TRBJ2-6, with 15 bases aligning to TRBD2. This CDR3 spans 18 amino acids. The V and J ends lost 4 bases and 1 base, in that order; junction bases with no gene match: 3. The germline V gene encodes CDR1 SGHNT and CDR2 YYREEE (reference sequence). DNA of the CDR3: TGTGCCAGCAGCCCAGGACTAGCGGGAGGGTCTGGGGCCAACGTCCTGACTTTC. Protein product: CASSPGLAGGSGANVLTF.

The CDR3 protein is CASSQEVGLAGGGQFF. CDR3 DNA sequence: TGCGCCAGCAGCCAAGAAGTGGGGTTAGCGGGAGGGGGGCAGTTCTTC. The chain uses TRBV4-1 and TRBJ2-1, with TRBD2 identical over 11 bases. Germline V gene lookup returns CDR1 MGHRA and CDR2 YSYEKL. This CDR3 has 16 amino acids. J was trimmed by 12 bases and V by 0 bases; bases with no gene match: 10.

The chain has TRBV6-5 and TRBJ2-1; D remains unclear. This CDR3 comprises 13 residues. The germline gives CDR1 MNHEY, CDR2 SVGAGI. Trimming left V 6 bases short and J 2 bases short, with 8 bases between. The CDR3 reads CASSRPAYNEQFF. The CDR3 nucleotides read TGTGCCAGCAGCCGCCCGGCCTACAATGAGCAGTTCTTC.

The count of this clone is one. The chain is built from TRBV28 and TRBJ2-2; TRBD1 agrees at 9 bases. Trimming cost V 3 bases and J 1 base; bases outside gene matches: 6. The CDR3 sequence is 17 residues long. CDR1 is MDHEN, CDR2 SYDVKM, per germline. DNA of the CDR3: TGTGCCAGCAGTTTTACAGGGGGCCCTCGGAACACCGGGGAGCTGTTTTTT. Amino acids: CASSFTGGPRNTGELFF. The whole variable domain, remainder taken from reference TRBV28 and TRBJ2-2, is DVKVTQSSRYLVKRTGEKVFLECVQDMDHENMFWYRQDPGLGLRLIYFSYDVKMKEKGDIPEGYSVSREKKERFSLILESASTNQTSMYLCASSFTGGPRNTGELFFGEGSRLTVL.

This clone has just a few counts. The V and J genes are TRBV10-1 and TRBJ1-1; 8 bases align to TRBD1. Germline assignment: CDR1 WNHNN and CDR2 SYGVQD (reference sequence). The CDR3 sequence is 14 residues long. J gave up 3 bases and V 6 bases, and 6 bases lay outside the gene matches. The CDR3 nucleotides are TGCGCCAGCAGCCAGACAGGGGCGGACACTGAAGCTTTCTTT. Translated, it gives CASSQTGADTEAFF.

The chain employs TRBV7-9 and TRBJ2-3; 9 bases line up with TRBD2. The CDR3 has 14 amino acids. The germline gives CDR1 SEHNR, CDR2 FQNEAQ (reference sequence). V shed 5 bases and J 3 bases; nucleotides not matched to a gene: 3. CDR3 in amino acids: CASSGSGRTDTQYF. In DNA, the CDR3 is TGTGCCAGCAGCGGTAGCGGGAGAACAGATACGCAGTATTTT.